These 22 T cell receptor beta chains came from one sample sequenced in a study of T cells in Graves' hyperthyroidism and ophthalmopathy (dated 2019 in TCRdb). Library generation was performed with multiplex PCR. Sequencing was carried out with an Illumina HiSeq 2000. TCR beta CDR3 regions were amplified from RNA transcripts. The TCR CDR3 was subjected to a first round of RT-PCR using the HTBI primer set and the Qiagen OneStep RT-PCR kit. The public reads were reanalyzed by TCRdb: fastp trimming at Q25, MiXCR alignment, in-frame beta chains only. Each entry is one CDR3 protein sequence, shown with its most common DNA and genes. The sample includes nearly 600,000 distinct CDR3 sequences, with approximately 15% observed a single time. 5.8% of the sample belongs to the ten largest clones. The sample comprised blood. These receptors came from a woman in her 30s with Graves' hyperthyroidism that later progressed to Graves' ophthalmopathy.

In this sample, this clonotype turned up many times. The V and J genes are TRBV14 and TRBJ1-6; 7 bases match TRBD1. Germline CDR1 reads SGHDN; CDR2 reads FVKESK. Unmatched junction bases numbered 19, after V lost 4 bases and J lost 7 bases. CDR3 size: 19 residues. Here the CDR3 DNA reads TGTGCCAGCAGCCTTACCTCGGAAGGCAGGGGGAGGTTGAATTCACCCCTCCACTTT. The encoded protein is CASSLTSEGRGRLNSPLHF.

This clonotype has ten or more counts. This CDR3 is CAWSLRDRANQPQHF. The CDR3 nucleotides read TGTGCCTGGAGTCTCCGGGACAGGGCCAATCAGCCCCAGCATTTT. V usage is TRBV30 and J usage is TRBJ1-5; 9 nucleotides agree with TRBD1. Trimming took 2 bases from V and 3 from J; bases not matched to a gene: 5. CDR3 length: 15 residues. The germline V gene encodes CDR1 GTSNPN and CDR2 SVGIG (reference sequence).

This clonotype was observed many times. This chain's CDR3 is CASSPQGAAEAFF. DNA for the CDR3: TGTGCCAGCAGTCCACAGGGGGCCGCTGAAGCTTTCTTT. The chain carries TRBV14 and TRBJ1-1, with 9 nucleotides matching TRBD1. The CDR3 consists of 13 residues. Germline assignment: CDR1 SGHDN and CDR2 FVKESK. J was trimmed by 6 bases and V by 6 bases; bases with no gene match: 5.

This clonotype was seen a handful of times. The rearrangement uses TRBV19 and TRBJ1-5; D gene uncertain. The CDR3 is made up of 17 amino acids. The V gene's germline CDR1 is LNHDA and CDR2 SQIVND (reference sequence). V lost 5 bases, J lost 0 bases, and 17 bases lay in between. The CDR3 DNA reads as TGTGCCAGTAGTGTTGGGGTCTCTCCTGATAGCAATCAGCCCCAGCATTTT. Encoded protein: CASSVGVSPDSNQPQHF.

This chain links TRBV29-1 with TRBJ2-2; TRBD1 agrees at 9 bases. The CDR3 has 15 residues. The ends lost 6 bases at V and 2 bases at J; junction bases unmatched: 7. Germline CDR1 and CDR2: SQVTM and ANQGSEA. The CDR3 sequence: CSVYDRGENTGELFF. The CDR3 coding sequence is TGCAGCGTCTACGACAGGGGGGAAAACACCGGGGAGCTGTTTTTT.

The sample holds many counts of this clonotype. The chain is built from TRBV7-9 and TRBJ2-3; TRBD2 matches 13 bases. The junction had 3 bases not matched to a gene; V was cut back by 4 bases and J by 2 bases. The length of the CDR3 is 16 residues. The germline V gene encodes CDR1 SEHNR and CDR2 FQNEAQ (reference sequence). The CDR3 bases are TGTGCCAGCAGCTACGGACTAGCGGGGGACACAGATACGCAGTATTTT. It yields the protein CASSYGLAGDTDTQYF.

This clonotype was seen repeatedly, ten times or more. The chain uses TRBV27 and TRBJ1-1, with 8 bases fitting TRBD1. Losses at the gene ends were 4 bases for V and 0 bases for J; bases not matched to a gene: 7. Per the germline V gene, CDR1 is MNHEY and CDR2 is SMNVEV (reference sequence). CDR3 length: 16 residues. The CDR3 reads CASSSTLQGVNTEAFF. Written as DNA, the CDR3 is TGTGCCAGCAGTTCTACACTACAGGGGGTGAACACTGAAGCTTTCTTT.

In its sample, this clonotype was seen many times. This chain's CDR3 is CASSLAGPYNEQFF. In DNA, the CDR3 is TGTGCCAGCAGTTTGGCCGGGCCCTACAATGAGCAGTTCTTC. The rearrangement uses TRBV12-3 or TRBV12-4 and TRBJ2-1; D is undetermined. CDR3 size: 14 residues. The V and J ends lost 3 bases and 2 bases respectively, with 8 bases between them.

This clonotype was seen more than once but under ten times. The chain recombines TRBV25-1 with TRBJ2-1; 7 bases line up with TRBD2. The V gene end was trimmed by 8 bases and the J gene end by 4 bases; junction bases not matched to a gene: 8. The germline V gene encodes CDR1 MGHDK and CDR2 SYGVNS. This CDR3 has 14 amino acids. CDR3 DNA: TGTGCCAGCTCTGCGGCTAGCGGATACAATGAGCAGTTCTTC. As protein: CASSAASGYNEQFF. Full variable domain (rest looked up from reference TRBV25-1 and TRBJ2-1): EADIYQTPRYLVIGTGKKITLECSQTMGHDKMYWYQQDPGMELHLIHYSYGVNSTEKGDLSSESTVSRIRTEHFPLTLESARPSHTSQYLCASSAASGYNEQFFGPGTRLTVL.

This clonotype was counted at least ten times. This chain connects TRBV2 to TRBJ2-5; no reliable D call. The CDR3 extends over 13 amino acids. Per germline, CDR1 SNHLY and CDR2 FYNNEI. Trimming left V 6 bases short and J 5 bases short, with 13 bases between. The CDR3 sequence is CASRGSGVETQYF. As DNA, the CDR3 is TGTGCCAGCAGGGGCAGTGGAGTCGAGACCCAGTACTTC.

On this clonotype: Because the CDR3 is missing its conserved closing phenylalanine or tryptophan, this is likely a read error. The DNA is left out, because the CDR3 cannot be placed on it with certainty; the CDR3 is given as TCRdb lists it. The V and J genes are TRBV5-1 and TRBJ2-3; the table's D call, TRBD2, has no DNA check behind it. The CDR3 comprises 15 residues, both ends counted. Germline CDR1 SGHRS, CDR2 YFSETQ. CDR3 loop: CASSSSGGYSDTQSL.

This clonotype was counted between two and nine times. The gene calls are TRBV24-1 and TRBJ2-4, with no clear D. Germline CDR1 and CDR2: KGHDR and SFDVKD. V gave up 2 bases and J gave up 5 bases, with 9 bases separating them. The length of the CDR3 is 14 residues. The CDR3 protein is CATSDSFRENIQYF. The DNA of the CDR3 is TGTGCCACCAGTGATTCATTCCGAGAAAACATTCAGTACTTC.

This clonotype was detected only a few times. CDR3 region: CASSQAARVTKNIQYF. CDR3 bases: TGTGCCAGCAGCCAAGCGGCCAGGGTAACCAAAAACATTCAGTACTTC. The chain couples TRBV3-1 to TRBJ2-4; D is possibly TRBD1 (5 bases). Between the trimmed V and J ends, which lost 1 base and 2 bases, there was a span of 12 bases. CDR1 and CDR2 from the germline V gene are LGHDT and YNNKEL (reference sequence). The length of the CDR3 is 16 residues.

This clonotype was recorded at least ten times. This chain connects TRBV24-1 to TRBJ2-1; TRBD1 aligns across 9 bases. J lost 3 bases, V lost 4 bases, and 6 bases had no gene match. Germline CDR1 reads KGHDR; CDR2 reads SFDVKD. This CDR3 spans 16 amino acids. CDR3 region: CATSDQTGQGYNEQFF. CDR3 DNA: TGTGCCACCAGTGACCAAACGGGACAGGGCTACAATGAGCAGTTCTTC.

This clonotype was counted ten times or more. The V gene is TRBV30, the J gene TRBJ1-5; D possibly corresponds to TRBD1 (5 bases). This CDR3 has 13 residues. Trimming removed 4 bases at V and 5 bases at J, with 12 bases between. Germline lookup yields CDR1 GTSNPN and CDR2 SVGIG (reference sequence). This CDR3 reads CAWNWGTDQPQHF. The CDR3 region has the DNA TGTGCCTGGAATTGGGGGACCGATCAGCCCCAGCATTTT. The whole variable domain, filled in from reference TRBV30 and TRBJ1-5, reads SQTIHQWPATLVQPVGSPLSLECTVEGTSNPNLYWYRQAAGRGLQLLFYSVGIGQISSEVPQNLSASRPQDRQFILSSKKLLLSDSGFYLCAWNWGTDQPQHFGDGTRLSIL.

This clonotype was seen many times. The chain couples TRBV20-1 to TRBJ2-7, with 12 positions matching TRBD2. Germline values: CDR1 DFQATT, CDR2 SNEGSKA (reference sequence). The V gene end was trimmed by 2 bases and the J gene end by 5 bases; junction bases not matched to a gene: 7. The CDR3 runs 15 residues. As DNA, the CDR3 is TGCAGTGCTAGAAGATTCACTAGCGGGAGGAACGAGCAGTACTTC. It translates to CSARRFTSGRNEQYF.

This clonotype came up a few times. J is TRBJ2-4 and V is TRBV20-1; D is possibly TRBD1 (6 bases). Trimming removed 3 bases at V and 8 bases at J, with 11 bases between. Germline-derived CDR1 and CDR2 are DFQATT and SNEGSKA (reference sequence). CDR3 length equals 12 residues. This CDR3 is CSASGSGDIQYF. As DNA, the CDR3 is TGCAGTGCTAGTGGATCAGGGGACATTCAGTACTTC.

Remarks on this clonotype: Just one base apart from a much larger clone, this may be a read error. V and J are TRBV7-2 and TRBJ2-7, with 8 bases identical to TRBD2. With V trimmed by 5 bases and J by 2 bases, 8 bases remained unmatched. Germline CDR1 is SGHTA and CDR2 is FQGNSA. The CDR3 has 15 amino acids. The CDR3 loop is CASSTRRGGTYEQYF. The CDR3 bases are TGTGCCAGCAGCACCAGACGGGGGGGAACCTACGAGCAGTACTTC. The full variable domain, completed using reference TRBV7-2 and TRBJ2-7, is GAGVSQSPSNKVTEKGKDVELRCDPISGHTALYWYRQSLGQGLEFLIYFQGNSAPDKSGLPSDRFSAERTGGSVSTLTIQRTQQEDSAVYLCASSTRRGGTYEQYFGPGTRLTVT.

This clonotype was observed many times. V and J are TRBV28 and TRBJ1-3; maybe TRBD1 (6 bases). The CDR3 has 14 residues. V dropped 3 bases and J dropped 4 bases, with 10 bases sitting between them. Germline V CDR1 and CDR2: MDHEN, SYDVKM. CDR3 amino acids: CASSFTGLGNTIYF. The CDR3 DNA is TGTGCCAGCAGTTTCACAGGGCTCGGAAACACCATATATTTT. Filled out from reference TRBV28 and TRBJ1-3, the complete variable domain reads DVKVTQSSRYLVKRTGEKVFLECVQDMDHENMFWYRQDPGLGLRLIYFSYDVKMKEKGDIPEGYSVSREKKERFSLILESASTNQTSMYLCASSFTGLGNTIYFGEGSWLTVV.

The chain carries TRBV6-9 and TRBJ2-5; tentatively, D is TRBD2 (5 bases). The CDR3 contains 12 residues. Germline assignment: CDR1 MNHGY and CDR2 SVAAGI. V dropped 4 bases and J dropped 11 bases, with 14 bases sitting between them. In nucleotides, the CDR3 is TGTGCCAGCAGTTCGGCTAGCCAGATTCAGTACTTC. Amino acids: CASSSASQIQYF.

This clonotype was found many times. The genes are TRBV11-2 and TRBJ2-7; TRBD2 aligns across 8 bases. This CDR3 spans 15 amino acids. Germline V gene lookup returns CDR1 SGHAT and CDR2 FQNNGV. V shed 2 bases and J 2 bases; nucleotides not matched to a gene: 5. The CDR3 protein is CASSLTTSVTYEQYF. CDR3 nucleotides: TGTGCCAGCAGCTTAACGACTAGCGTAACCTACGAGCAGTACTTC.

This clonotype was observed at least ten times. V and J are TRBV24-1 and TRBJ2-3; TRBD2 matches at 8 bases. Germline assignment: CDR1 KGHDR and CDR2 SFDVKD. The J segment lost 0 bases and the V segment lost 4 bases, leaving 2 bases of the junction unmatched. This CDR3 spans 15 amino acids. CDR3 sequence: CATSDRLASTDTQYF. In DNA, the CDR3 is TGTGCCACCAGTGACCGACTAGCGAGCACAGATACGCAGTATTTT.